A selection of T cell receptor beta chains follows, all from one sample in a study of cytotoxic CD8 clonotypes in ibrutinib-treated CLL. Profiling relied on immunoSEQ multiplex PCR, and the TCRdb table lists in-frame clones only, not all of them. In the table there are 45,000 to 60,000 clones, 55% to 70% of which are singletons. Specimen: PBMCs, collected after 24 months of ibrutinib treatment. The receptors originated from a human donor with chronic lymphocytic leukemia. Both conserved end residues are part of each CDR3. Fields, in order: V gene, J gene, D gene, clone size, CDR3 DNA, CDR3 protein. The D gene is left open where the match is weak. Size values are once, few and many counts, or a class for expanded clones, and some rows have none.

TRBV14,TRBJ2-7,-,-,TGTGCCAGCAGAAGGGACACGACCTTCGAGCAGTACTTC,CASRRDTTFEQYF
TRBV29-1,TRBJ2-1,TRBD1,-,TGCAGCGTAACTCCGGGACAGCGCTTTGGTGAGCAGTTCTTC,CSVTPGQRFGEQFF
TRBV5-5,TRBJ1-6,-,many,TGTGCCAGCAGCTTGGTGGATTCACCCCTCCACTTT,CASSLVDSPLHF
TRBV7-2,TRBJ2-2,-,few,TGTGCCAGCAGCTTAGTTATGCCGTTGGGATCCGGGGAGCTGTTTTTT,CASSLVMPLGSGELFF
TRBV5-6,TRBJ1-2,-,few,TGTGCCAGCAGCTTGGGAGGGAACTATGGCTACACCTTC,CASSLGGNYGYTF
TRBV6-5,TRBJ2-1,-,-,TGTGCCAGCAGTTCTGGGCAGTCCTATCAAAATAATGAGCAGTTCTTC,CASSSGQSYQNNEQFF
TRBV6-5,TRBJ2-3,TRBD2,-,TGTGCCAGCAGTTCTAGCGGGGTGCCCCCCGATACGCAGTATTTT,CASSSSGVPPDTQYF
TRBV11-2,TRBJ2-1,TRBD2,-,TGTGCCAGCAGCTTAGACCCACGACTAGCGGGGGGGGCAATGGGGCAGTTCTTC,CASSLDPRLAGGAMGQFF
TRBV5-4,TRBJ2-1,TRBD2,-,TGTGCCAGCAGCCGTCTGGGAAGCGGGAGGGACTACAATGAGCAGTTCTTC,CASSRLGSGRDYNEQFF
TRBV19,TRBJ2-7,-,few,TGTGCCAGTAGTATTTGGGGGGAATCGGACGAGCAGTACTTC,CASSIWGESDEQYF
TRBV7-6,TRBJ2-2,-,-,TGTGCCAGCAGCTTGGTAGGGGGGGCGGTGAACACCGAGGAGCTGTTTTTT,CASSLVGGAVNTEELFF
TRBV10-2,TRBJ1-2,-,-,TGCGCCAGCAGTCCCCAGGGTAGTGGCTACACCTTC,CASSPQGSGYTF
TRBV5-4,TRBJ2-3,-,-,TGTGCCAGCAGCTTGGAGGCTACCCTAAGCACAGATACGCAGTATTTT,CASSLEATLSTDTQYF
TRBV29-1,TRBJ1-1,-,-,TGCAGCGTGCAGAACACTGAAGCTTTCTTT,CSVQNTEAFF
TRBV7-8,TRBJ2-3,-,-,TGTGCCAGCAGCTTAGGTCTTGCCAACACAGATACGCAGTATTTT,CASSLGLANTDTQYF
TRBV5-1,TRBJ1-1,TRBD1,-,TGCGCCAGCAGCTTCGGGACAGGGGGCTTGGACACTGAAGCTTTCTTT,CASSFGTGGLDTEAFF
TRBV6-5,TRBJ2-7,TRBD2,few,TGTGCCAGCAGTTTGCTAGCGGGAGTCCACGAGCAGTACTTC,CASSLLAGVHEQYF
TRBV18,TRBJ2-5,-,few,TGTGCCAGCTCCCCACAAGAGACCCAGTACTTC,CASSPQETQYF
TRBV27,TRBJ1-1,-,-,TGTGCCAGCAGACTACGCCTATCCGCGAACACTGAAGCTTTCTTT,CASRLRLSANTEAFF
TRBV19,TRBJ1-5,TRBD1,few,TGTGCCAGTAGTACTTCACAGGGGCGTCAGCCCCAGCATTTT,CASSTSQGRQPQHF
TRBV6-1,TRBJ2-3,-,-,TGTGCCAGCAGTGAAGCAGGGGTTTATACGCAGTATTTT,CASSEAGVYTQYF
TRBV7-2,TRBJ1-1,-,-,TGTGCCAGCAGCCCCCAAGTGTTTCTGAACACTGAAGCTTTCTTT,CASSPQVFLNTEAFF
TRBV5-6,TRBJ2-1,-,-,TGTGCCAGCAGCTTATCCAGGGCGGAGCAGTTCTTC,CASSLSRAEQFF
TRBV5-1,TRBJ2-1,TRBD2,-,TGCGCCAGCAGCGCCGGGACTAGTGGTAATGAGCAGTTCTTC,CASSAGTSGNEQFF
TRBV6-5,TRBJ2-3,-,-,TGTGCCAGCAGCCCTCGTCGTGGTACGCAGTATTTT,CASSPRRGTQYF
TRBV6-1,TRBJ1-5,-,-,TGTGCCAGCAGGGACCCACTTGAGCCCCAGCATTTT,CASRDPLEPQHF
TRBV11-2,TRBJ2-7,-,-,TGTGCCAGCAGCTCCAATAGCGGAGACTCCTACGAGCAGTACTTC,CASSSNSGDSYEQYF
TRBV5-1,TRBJ2-1,TRBD1,few,TGCGCCAGCAGCTTGGCCCCGGGACAGGGGCATCCTGAGTTCTTC,CASSLAPGQGHPEFF
TRBV6-1,TRBJ2-1,-,-,TGTGCCAGCAGCCCCACACAGGGCGCCTACAATGAGCAGTTCTTC,CASSPTQGAYNEQFF
TRBV19,TRBJ1-5,-,few,TGTGCCAGTAGTATAGTGGGCAGGGTGGGTCAGCCCCAGCATTTT,CASSIVGRVGQPQHF
TRBV28,TRBJ2-7,TRBD2,-,TGTGCCAGCAGATCCGCCGGGACTAGCGGAACCTACGAGCAGTACTTC,CASRSAGTSGTYEQYF
TRBV19,TRBJ1-4,-,-,TGTGCCAGTAGTATACCCGCACCAGTACAGTCAACAAATGAAAAACTGTTTTTT,CASSIPAPVQSTNEKLFF
TRBV6-5,TRBJ1-1,TRBD1,-,TGTGCCAGCAGTCACCCGACAGGGACTGAAGCTTTCTTT,CASSHPTGTEAFF
TRBV5-6,TRBJ2-2,-,many,TGTGCCAGCAGTTCGGGCACCGGGGAGCTGTTTTTT,CASSSGTGELFF
TRBV2,TRBJ2-2,TRBD2,few,TGTGCCAGCACGAGGACTAGCGGGGGGATTAACACCGGGGAGCTGTTTTTT,CASTRTSGGINTGELFF
TRBV21-1,TRBJ1-6,-,-,TGTGCCAGCTTTAATGGGGGAAATTCACCCCTCCACTTT,CASFNGGNSPLHF
TRBV5-1,TRBJ1-1,TRBD1,few,TGCGCCAGCAGTCGCGACAGGGCTGAGGTTTTCTTT,CASSRDRAEVFF
TRBV6-5,TRBJ2-7,TRBD1,many,TGTGCCAGCAGTTACACGGGACAGTCCTACGAGCAGTACTTC,CASSYTGQSYEQYF
TRBV28,TRBJ1-3,-,few,TGTGCCAGCAACGGGATGCCTCCAGCTGGAAACACCATATATTTT,CASNGMPPAGNTIYF
TRBV6-5,TRBJ1-2,TRBD1,once,TGTGCCAGCAGCCTGACAGGGGGCTATGGCTACACCTTC,CASSLTGGYGYTF
TRBV19,TRBJ1-2,-,-,TGTGCCAGTACCCTCAGCCGAGGTGGAGGATTTTATGGCTACACCTTC,CASTLSRGGGFYGYTF